Below are 9 T cell receptor beta chains sequenced from a single sample in a study of cytomegalovirus exposure and HLA in healthy donors. Primers: 60 Vbeta forward and 13 Jbeta reverse. TCRdb's copy holds only in-frame clones and misses some; the assay was immunoSEQ multiplex PCR. This sample has around 90,000 clones, with approximately 68% found just once. Source material: PBMCs. These receptors all come from a woman between 50 and 59 years old in good health and CMV-seropositive.

This clone has only a few counts. The J gene is TRBJ1-5, the V gene TRBV10-3, with 8 bases lining up with TRBD1. Trimming at V came to 7 bases and at J to 3 bases, leaving 5 bases not matched to a gene. CDR3 length: 14 amino acids. The germline CDR1 and CDR2 sequences are ENHRY and SYGVKD. DNA for the CDR3: TGTGCCATCAATACAGGGGGTTTCAATCAGCCCCAGCATTTT. Amino acid sequence: CAINTGGFNQPQHF.

This clone showed up just a few times. The junction shows a germline mismatch at one end, possibly a read error. The DNA for the CDR3 is TGTGCCAGCAGTTTGGGGACTAGCGGGGGAGGGGATACGCAGTATTTT. Translation: CASSLGTSGGGDTQYF. The V and J genes are TRBV5-6 and TRBJ2-3; 14 nucleotides agree with TRBD2. The CDR3 length is 16 residues. Germline CDR1 reads SGHDT; CDR2 reads YYEEEE.

V and J are TRBV19 and TRBJ1-4, with 8 bases that match TRBD1. Germline V gene data show CDR1 as LNHDA and CDR2 as SQIVND (reference sequence). This CDR3 is 19 amino acids long. V lost 5 bases and J lost 6; bases outside the gene matches: 20. The CDR3: CASSPGAGGASTADEKLFF. The CDR3 nucleotides are TGTGCCAGTAGTCCCGGGGCAGGGGGCGCTTCGACGGCCGATGAAAAACTGTTTTTT.

The chain carries TRBV14 and TRBJ2-7; D gene uncertain. Germline V gives CDR1 SGHDN, CDR2 FVKESK. Deletions cut 3 bases from V and 0 bases from J, with 9 bases between. The length of the CDR3 is 14 residues. The CDR3 protein is CASSHIRSSYEQYF. CDR3 coding DNA: TGTGCCAGCAGCCATATCAGGTCCTCCTACGAGCAGTACTTC. The whole variable domain, remainder taken from reference TRBV14 and TRBJ2-7, is EAGVTQFPSHSVIEKGQTVTLRCDPISGHDNLYWYRRVMGKEIKFLLHFVKESKQDESGMPNNRFLAERTGGTYSTLKVQPAELEDSGVYFCASSHIRSSYEQYFGPGTRLTVT.

This clone has a handful of counts. This rearrangement joins TRBV7-8 to TRBJ1-2; 10 bases map to TRBD1. The CDR3 sequence is 19 residues long. Trimming at V came to 2 bases and at J to 1 base, leaving 13 bases not matched to a gene. The germline V gene encodes CDR1 SGHVS and CDR2 FQNEAQ. Here the CDR3 reads CASSLNDRGLEAYNYGYTF. The CDR3 DNA reads as TGTGCCAGCAGCTTAAACGACAGGGGGCTAGAGGCATATAACTATGGCTACACCTTC.

This clone has a handful of counts. The chain carries TRBV19 and TRBJ1-1; perhaps TRBD1 as D (6 bases). V was clipped by 2 bases and J by 5 bases, with 12 bases between them. The CDR3 is 14 residues long. CDR1 is LNHDA, CDR2 SQIVND, per germline (reference sequence). The CDR3 nucleotides read TGTGCCAGTAGTATACAGGGGATAGGGACTGAAGCTTTCTTT. Its translation: CASSIQGIGTEAFF.

This clone was observed a single time. CDR3 sequence (DNA): TGCAGTGCCTGGCGGTCCACTGAAGCTTTCTTT. Translating it yields CSAWRSTEAFF. J is TRBJ1-1 and V is TRBV20-1, with no clear D. Deletions cut 6 bases from V and 4 bases from J, with 9 bases between. CDR3 length equals 11 residues. Germline CDR1 and CDR2: DFQATT and SNEGSKA (reference sequence).

The chain carries TRBV5-1 and TRBJ2-4; 10 bases are a match to TRBD2. The CDR3 runs 16 residues. Germline CDR1 is SGHRS and CDR2 is YFSETQ. The junction had 6 bases not matched to a gene; V was cut back by 4 bases and J by 2 bases. The CDR3 nucleotides are TGCGCCAGCAGCGCAGCTAGCGGGGGTTCCAAAAACATTCAGTACTTC. Protein product: CASSAASGGSKNIQYF.

This rearrangement joins TRBV5-1 to TRBJ2-7, with D possibly matching TRBD1 (5 bases). The V and J ends lost 0 bases and 3 bases respectively, with 10 bases between them. Germline V lookup: CDR1 SGHRS, CDR2 YFSETQ. CDR3 length: 14 residues. CDR3: CASSLEDTLYEQYF. CDR3 in DNA: TGCGCCAGCAGCTTGGAGGACACCCTCTACGAGCAGTACTTC.